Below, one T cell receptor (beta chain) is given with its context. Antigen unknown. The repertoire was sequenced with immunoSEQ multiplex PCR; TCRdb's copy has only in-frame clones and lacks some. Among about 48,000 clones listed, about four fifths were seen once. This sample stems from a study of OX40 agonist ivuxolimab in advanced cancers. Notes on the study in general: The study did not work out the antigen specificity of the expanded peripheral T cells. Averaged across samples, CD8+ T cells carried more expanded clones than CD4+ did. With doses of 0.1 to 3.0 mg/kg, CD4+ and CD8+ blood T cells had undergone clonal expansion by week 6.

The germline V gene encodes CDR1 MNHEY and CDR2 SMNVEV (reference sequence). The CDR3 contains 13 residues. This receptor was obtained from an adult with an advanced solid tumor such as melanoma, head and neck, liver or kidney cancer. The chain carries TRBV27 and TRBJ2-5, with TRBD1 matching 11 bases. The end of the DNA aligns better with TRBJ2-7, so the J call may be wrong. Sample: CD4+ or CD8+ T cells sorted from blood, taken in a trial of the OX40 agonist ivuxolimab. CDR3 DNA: TGTGCCAGCAGGGGGACAGGGGGAGGCGAGCAGTACTTC. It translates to CASRGTGGGEQYF.